This T cell receptor (beta chain) was profiled in a study of OX40 agonist ivuxolimab in advanced cancers. Study at large: The patients received ivuxolimab by intravenous route every 2 weeks at 0.01 to 10 mg/kg.

Assay: immunoSEQ multiplex PCR; the TCRdb copy retains only in-frame clones and omits some. The repertoire holds about 98,000 clones, around 85% seen once, with approximately 0.49% in the top ten. Study results and caveats: Mean expanded clone counts were higher in CD8+ than CD4+ T cells.

Samples of blood were obtained at baseline, on cycle 4 day 1, and on cycle 7 day 1. As for this clone: Its matching antigen is unknown.

Sequenced material: CD4+ or CD8+ T cells sorted from blood, taken in a trial of the OX40 agonist ivuxolimab. This TCR derives from an adult with an advanced solid tumor such as melanoma, head and neck, liver or kidney cancer.

Here the CDR3 DNA reads TGTGCCAGCAGCCAAGTTTGGCAGGGGTATGGGAACACCGGGGAGCTGTTTTTT. Its translation is CASSQVWQGYGNTGELFF. This chain links TRBV14 with TRBJ2-2, with D possibly being TRBD1 (6 bases). Germline V gene lookup returns CDR1 SGHDN and CDR2 FVKESK. The CDR3 consists of 18 residues. Trimming pared 1 base from V and 1 base from J, leaving 16 bases between.